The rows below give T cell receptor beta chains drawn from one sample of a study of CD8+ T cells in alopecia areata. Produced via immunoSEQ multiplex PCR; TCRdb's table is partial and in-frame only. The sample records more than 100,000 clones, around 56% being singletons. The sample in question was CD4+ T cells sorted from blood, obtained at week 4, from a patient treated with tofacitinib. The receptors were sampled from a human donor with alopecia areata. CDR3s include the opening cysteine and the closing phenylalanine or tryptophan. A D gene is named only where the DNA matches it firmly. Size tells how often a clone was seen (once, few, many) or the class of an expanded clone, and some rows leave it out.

TGCAGCGCCATGGGACAGGGGTCCGAAAAACTGTTTTTT,CSAMGQGSEKLFF,TRBD1,TRBV29-1,TRBJ1-4,few
TGTGCCAGCAGCCTCGGGGCGCCCCAGTACTTC,CASSLGAPQYF,NA,TRBV7-9,TRBJ2-5,NA
TGTGCCAGCAGTTACTACAGGGCGCAGCCCCAGCATTTT,CASSYYRAQPQHF,NA,TRBV6-5,TRBJ1-5,NA
TGCAGCGTGACACATACTAACGAGCAGTACTTC,CSVTHTNEQYF,NA,TRBV29-1,TRBJ2-7,NA
TGTGCCAGCAGTTACTCGACACAGGGAAGGAACGAGCAGTACTTC,CASSYSTQGRNEQYF,NA,TRBV6-5,TRBJ2-7,few
TGTGCCAGCAGTTCTGACGGAGCCTACGAGCAGTACTTC,CASSSDGAYEQYF,NA,TRBV28,TRBJ2-7,few
TGTGCCAGCAGTACCCACGGGACAGGTAACTACGAGCAGTACTTC,CASSTHGTGNYEQYF,TRBD1,TRBV25-1,TRBJ2-7,NA
TGTGCCAGCAGAGATCAGGGAAAAGGAGGCTACACCTTC,CASRDQGKGGYTF,NA,TRBV6-6,TRBJ1-2,NA
TGTGCCTGGGACAGGGGTGATCAGCCCCAGCATTTT,CAWDRGDQPQHF,TRBD1,TRBV30,TRBJ1-5,NA
TGTGCCAGTAGTAGTGTGCTAGCGGGAGGGCCTACTCACAATGAGCAGTTCTTC,CASSSVLAGGPTHNEQFF,TRBD2,TRBV19,TRBJ2-1,few
TGTGCCAGCAGCCGTAATACAGGGGCCGAGCAGTACTTC,CASSRNTGAEQYF,TRBD1,TRBV5-7,TRBJ2-7,NA
TGTGCCAGCAGCGGACAAAGTGGGGAGACCCAGTACTTC,CASSGQSGETQYF,NA,TRBV9,TRBJ2-5,NA
TGTGCCTGGAGTATGGGATGGAACACCGGGGAGCTGTTTTTT,CAWSMGWNTGELFF,NA,TRBV30,TRBJ2-2,NA
TGTGCCAGCAGCTTAGGTGGCGGGGTAAGCTCCTACGAGCAGTACTTC,CASSLGGGVSSYEQYF,NA,TRBV7-2,TRBJ2-7,NA
TGTGCCAGCAGTTATGGCCACGGGGGGACTGAAGCTTTCTTT,CASSYGHGGTEAFF,NA,TRBV6-5,TRBJ1-1,NA
TGTGCCAGCAGTAGGGACAGCATGAACACTGAAGCTTTCTTT,CASSRDSMNTEAFF,TRBD1,TRBV18,TRBJ1-1,NA
TGTGCCAGCAGCTTAGGGCCGGCTAGCGGGAACTTCGGGGAGCTGTTTTTT,CASSLGPASGNFGELFF,TRBD2,TRBV7-3,TRBJ2-2,few
TGTGCCAGCAGCGCCCGAGTGGGGACAGGGGGCTACGACGAGCAGTACTTC,CASSARVGTGGYDEQYF,TRBD1,TRBV9,TRBJ2-7,NA
TGTGCCAGCAGCGATCGTTTCCCCATTCTAGCGGGGGGGACCTACGAGCAGTACTTC,CASSDRFPILAGGTYEQYF,TRBD2,TRBV13,TRBJ2-7,NA
TGTGCCAGCAGCTCCGGACTAGCGAGTAGCACAGATACGCAGTATTTT,CASSSGLASSTDTQYF,TRBD2,TRBV5-4,TRBJ2-3,NA
TGTGCCTGGAGTGTAAGAGGGACTGGGGCCAACGTCCTGACTTTC,CAWSVRGTGANVLTF,NA,TRBV30,TRBJ2-6,NA
TGCAGCGGGGACAGGGCCGACGGCTACACCTTC,CSGDRADGYTF,TRBD1,TRBV29-1,TRBJ1-2,few
TGTGCCAGCAGTCCCATGATAGAGGCCTCTGGAAACACCATATATTTT,CASSPMIEASGNTIYF,NA,TRBV27,TRBJ1-3,many
TGTGCCAGCAGCTTAGGCTCGGCGAACACTGAAGCTTTCTTT,CASSLGSANTEAFF,NA,TRBV13,TRBJ1-1,few
TGCAGCCCCTCCGGACAGGGAACTCAGAGGTCCTACAATGAGCAGTTCTTC,CSPSGQGTQRSYNEQFF,TRBD1,TRBV29-1,TRBJ2-1,NA
TGTGCCAGCAGCTCCGGTCCCATGGGGCACCTCGAGCAGTACTTC,CASSSGPMGHLEQYF,NA,TRBV9,TRBJ2-7,NA
TGCAGTGCCAAGATAGCCCCGAACACCGGGGAGCTGTTTTTT,CSAKIAPNTGELFF,NA,TRBV29-1,TRBJ2-2,NA
TGTGCCAGCAGCTTAGGCGGGGACGGCACTGAAGCTTTCTTT,CASSLGGDGTEAFF,NA,TRBV7-9,TRBJ1-1,NA
TGTGCCAGCTCACCAGCCGAAAGGGAAAAACTGTTTTTT,CASSPAEREKLFF,NA,TRBV18,TRBJ1-4,NA
TGTGCCAGCAGCTTAGAGGGGTGGGCAAACGAGCAGTACTTC,CASSLEGWANEQYF,NA,TRBV7-6,TRBJ2-7,once
TGCGCCAGCAGCCGGGATCAAGAGACCCAGTACTTC,CASSRDQETQYF,NA,TRBV5-1,TRBJ2-5,NA
TGCAGCACGCGGGACAGCCCCTCTGGGGCCAACGTCCTGACTTTC,CSTRDSPSGANVLTF,NA,TRBV29-1,TRBJ2-6,NA
TGTGCCAGCACGGGACTAGCGTTGGGAGAGACCCAGTACTTC,CASTGLALGETQYF,TRBD2,TRBV2,TRBJ2-5,NA
TGCGCCAGCAGCTTGGCCGGGACTAGCGGGAGGACAGATACGCAGTATTTT,CASSLAGTSGRTDTQYF,TRBD2,TRBV5-1,TRBJ2-3,few
TGTGCCAGCAGCCCCAGGGTTGGCGAGCAGTACTTC,CASSPRVGEQYF,NA,TRBV7-2,TRBJ2-7,NA
TGCGCCAGCAGCCGAGCACTCTTGACAGGGGTGCTCTCTGGGGCCAACGTCCTGACTTTC,CASSRALLTGVLSGANVLTF,TRBD1,TRBV4-1,TRBJ2-6,NA
TGTGCCAGCAGTTCAAGGGGGGCAGGGGGCTACACCTTC,CASSSRGAGGYTF,NA,TRBV28,TRBJ1-2,NA
TGTGCCAGCAGTGAATCGGGCCGAGGTCAAGAGCAGCCCCAGCATTTT,CASSESGRGQEQPQHF,NA,TRBV25-1,TRBJ1-5,NA
TGCAGCGTTGAAGGAAGCGGGGGGGCCGGAGGCACAGATACGCAGTATTTT,CSVEGSGGAGGTDTQYF,TRBD2,TRBV29-1,TRBJ2-3,few
TGTGCCAGCAGCCCCGCACGGAATGAGCAGTTCTTC,CASSPARNEQFF,NA,TRBV7-2,TRBJ2-1,few
TGTGCTAGTGGTTACTCGACACAGCACTACACCTTC,CASGYSTQHYTF,NA,TRBV12-5,TRBJ1-2,NA
TGTGCCTGGAGAGAGGGACAGGGGTACTACTATGGCTACACCTTC,CAWREGQGYYYGYTF,TRBD1,TRBV30,TRBJ1-2,NA
TGTGCCAGCAGCCAAGGACTAGCGGATCCCTACGAGCAGTACTTC,CASSQGLADPYEQYF,TRBD2,TRBV4-2,TRBJ2-7,NA
TGTGCCAGCAGTTATCAGGGATTTGAGCAGTTCTTC,CASSYQGFEQFF,NA,TRBV2,TRBJ2-1,NA
TGCGCCAGCAGCTTGGGACTAGAGGGCATTCAGTACTTC,CASSLGLEGIQYF,NA,TRBV5-1,TRBJ2-4,many
TGTGCCAGCAGCCCGGGACCCGGGAGCAATCAGCCCCAGCATTTT,CASSPGPGSNQPQHF,NA,TRBV27,TRBJ1-5,NA
TGCAGCGTCGCGAATGGAAACACCATATATTTT,CSVANGNTIYF,NA,TRBV29-1,TRBJ1-3,NA
TGCGCCAGCACCCCAAGGGGGGATCGGGGTGAGCAGTTCTTC,CASTPRGDRGEQFF,NA,TRBV5-1,TRBJ2-1,NA
TGTGCCAGCAGCTTGGAGGCAGGGGGCATAAGACTAAATTCACCCCTCCACTTT,CASSLEAGGIRLNSPLHF,TRBD1,TRBV5-6,TRBJ1-6,NA
TGTGCCAGCAGCCCCGCCGGAGGGGGACATGGCTACACCTTC,CASSPAGGGHGYTF,NA,TRBV7-3,TRBJ1-2,few
TGTGCCAGCAGTTTAGTTGTAGCCCGTAATGAAAAACTGTTTTTT,CASSLVVARNEKLFF,NA,TRBV28,TRBJ1-4,few
TGTGCCTGGATCGATCAGGGGGTTCATGGCTACACCTTC,CAWIDQGVHGYTF,TRBD1,TRBV30,TRBJ1-2,NA
TGTGCCAGCAGCCTCGGGCTTACTGGAGGCTATGGCTACACCTTC,CASSLGLTGGYGYTF,NA,TRBV7-9,TRBJ1-2,NA
TGTGCCAGCGGACTAACGATCACCGGGGAGCTGTTTTTT,CASGLTITGELFF,NA,TRBV2,TRBJ2-2,NA
TGTGCCAGCAGGAAGACTAGCGACACAGATACGCAGTATTTT,CASRKTSDTDTQYF,TRBD2,TRBV6-6,TRBJ2-3,NA
TGTGCCTCTAGGATAGGGTTAACCTCTGGCTACACCTTC,CASRIGLTSGYTF,NA,TRBV30,TRBJ1-2,NA
TGCGCCAGCAGCTTGTTGGGTGGGCGAAACACTGAAGCTTTCTTT,CASSLLGGRNTEAFF,NA,TRBV5-1,TRBJ1-1,NA
TGTGCCAGTAGTATCGCGCCGGGACTCTCATTTTACAATGAGCAGTTCTTC,CASSIAPGLSFYNEQFF,NA,TRBV19,TRBJ2-1,few
TGTGCCAGCAGGGGGGCTGAAAAACTGTTTTTT,CASRGAEKLFF,NA,TRBV4-2,TRBJ1-4,NA